Each of the 18 T cell receptor beta chains below was sequenced from the same sample in a study of tumor-infiltrating lymphocytes in primary liver carcinoma listed by TCRdb under 2017. This sample was sequenced with an Illumina HiSeq 2500. A constant-region primer and ProtoScript II reverse transcriptase were used to reverse-transcribe TCRbeta-specific cDNA from approximately 450 ng total RNA. Three nested multiplex PCR rounds, following a slightly modified ARM-PCR procedure, were used to build the TCRbeta libraries. Multiplex TRBV1-TRBV30 forward primers and a Cbeta reverse primer were used in the first two PCR rounds, each of which was run for roughly 10 cycles. The public sequencing data were trimmed at Q25 with fastp and processed into clonotypes with MiXCR by TCRdb, which kept only in-frame beta chains. Here each entry gathers all rows of one CDR3 protein and keeps the most common genes and DNA. The table for this sample lists approximately 310,000 distinct CDR3 sequences; 60% to 80% of them were counted only once. In total, the top ten clones hold roughly 9% of the sample.

Blood RNA was extracted from unsorted whole blood using TRIzol reagent, and germline DNA was obtained with the DNeasy Blood & Tissue kit. Sequencing used peripheral blood. The receptors originated from a man between 40 and 49 years old with primary liver carcinoma and hepatitis B virus infection.

The chain recombines TRBV7-9 with TRBJ2-1; D might be TRBD2 (5 bases). The germline V gene has CDR1 SEHNR and CDR2 FQNEAQ (reference sequence). This CDR3 is built from 13 residues. Trimming stripped 5 bases from V and 6 bases from J, with 11 bases between. The CDR3 DNA follows: TGTGCCAGCAGCACGAGCGGATTCAATGAGCAGTTCTTC. Its translation: CASSTSGFNEQFF.

The chain employs TRBV6-5 and TRBJ1-2; perhaps TRBD1 as D (6 bases). From germline, CDR1 is MNHEY and CDR2 SVGAGI. This CDR3 has 14 amino acids. The CDR3 sequence is CDSGPPGGSSGYTF. In DNA, the CDR3 is TGTGACAGTGGACCCCCCGGGGGCTCGAGTGGCTACACCTTC.

With regard to this clonotype: A much larger clone differs by one base, so this may be a read error. V gene TRBV29-1 combines with J gene TRBJ2-1; TRBD2 matches at 7 bases. Germline lookup yields CDR1 SQVTM and CDR2 ANQGSEA. The CDR3 is 15 residues long. This CDR3 reads CGVGVLGGSYNEQFF. Here the CDR3 DNA reads TGCGGCGTTGGGGTACTGGGAGGGTCCTACAATGAGCAGTTCTTC.

As concerns this clonotype: Possible read error: a much larger clone is one base away. The chain uses TRBV5-4 and TRBJ1-1; no clear D. With 3 bases removed from V and 0 bases from J, the gap between germline ends came to 6 bases. This CDR3 has 13 amino acids. CDR1 is SGHNT and CDR2 is YYREEE in the germline V gene (reference sequence). The CDR3 protein is CASSWSVNTEAFF. DNA for the CDR3: TGTGCCAGCAGCTGGTCGGTGAACACTGAAGCTTTCTTT.

The chain joins TRBV28 to TRBJ2-5; 10 nucleotides match TRBD2. V lost 8 bases to trimming and J lost 2 bases; unmatched junction nucleotides: 11. Germline CDR1 is MDHEN and CDR2 is SYDVKM. CDR3 length: 16 amino acids. The CDR3, as DNA: TGTGCCAGCGAACCGACTAGCGGGTTTCATCAAGAGACCCAGTACTTC. Translating it yields CASEPTSGFHQETQYF.

Details on this clonotype: One end of the junction is discordant with germline, which a read error may explain. The chain has TRBV11-2 and TRBJ2-5; D not certain. This CDR3 spans 14 amino acids. Germline V gene sequence: CDR1 SGHAT, CDR2 FQNNGV. CDR3 residues: CASSRKVSQETQYF. The DNA for the CDR3 is TGTGCCAGCAGCCGCAAAGTTTCTCAAGAGACTCAGTACTTC.

With respect to this clonotype: One end of the junction does not line up with germline, which may come from a read error. V usage is TRBV4-2 and J usage is TRBJ2-3; 7 bases map to TRBD2. CDR1 is LGHNA, CDR2 YNFKEQ, per germline. There are 13 residues in the CDR3. In DNA form, the CDR3 reads TGTGCTAGCAGCCAAGATCAGCGGGGTACGCATTATTTT. This translates into CASSQDQRGTHYF.

Regarding this clonotype: At one end, the junction sequence differs from germline, possibly due to a read error. This sequence joins TRBV14 and TRBJ1-1; D is unclear. This CDR3 contains 13 residues. The V gene's germline CDR1 is SGHDN and CDR2 FVKESK. CDR3 in amino acids: CASRQKPNTEAFF. The DNA of the CDR3 is TGTGCCAGCCGCCAGAAACCGAACACTGAAGCTTTCTTT. The whole variable domain, remainder taken from reference TRBV14 and TRBJ1-1, is EAGVTQFPSHSVIEKGQTVTLRCDPISGHDNLYWYRRVMGKEIKFLLHFVKESKQDESGMPNNRFLAERTGGTYSTLKVQPAELEDSGVYFCASRQKPNTEAFFGQGTRLTVV.

This clonotype came up a few times. The chain links TRBV28 to TRBJ2-4, with TRBD2 as a possible D gene (6 bases). The CDR3 runs to 14 residues. V lost 2 bases, J lost 6 bases, and 11 bases lay in between. CDR1 and CDR2 (germline): MDHEN, SYDVKM. The CDR3 DNA reads as TGTGCCAGCAGTTTAAAAGTGCGGGGAAACATTCAGTACTTC. Translation gives CASSLKVRGNIQYF.

The V gene is TRBV6-5, the J gene TRBJ2-1; 8 bases are shared with TRBD1. Per the germline V gene, CDR1 is MNHEY and CDR2 is SVGAGI. The CDR3 totals 15 residues. J was trimmed by 3 bases and V by 4 bases; bases with no gene match: 5. This CDR3 is CASSSTGEGYNEQFF. CDR3 coding DNA: TGTGCCAGCAGTTCGACAGGGGAAGGCTACAATGAGCAGTTCTTC.

The sample holds a few counts of this clonotype. Its ends do not fully match the called genes, so a read error is possible. The CDR3 sequence: CASSQPGQGPNERFF. The CDR3 region has the DNA TGCGCCAGCAGCCAACCGGGACAGGGGCCCAATGAGCGGTTCTTC. The chain has TRBV4-1 and TRBJ2-1; 10 positions agree with TRBD1. The CDR3 is 15 residues long. CDR1 is MGHRA, CDR2 YSYEKL, per germline.

In this sample, this clonotype turned up many times. J is TRBJ2-1 and V is TRBV7-2; 7 bases are shared with TRBD2. The V gene's germline CDR1 is SGHTA and CDR2 FQGNSA. The CDR3 spans 17 residues. J lost 3 bases, V lost 5 bases, and 13 bases had no gene match. The CDR3, as DNA: TGTGCCAGCAGCCGGAGGGAGGGGAGCGGAGGCTACAATGAGCAGTTCTTC. As protein: CASSRREGSGGYNEQFF.

This chain connects TRBV15 to TRBJ2-5; D not certain. The V and J ends lost 0 bases and 1 base respectively, with 9 bases between them. This CDR3 has 15 amino acids. Germline loops: CDR1 LNHNV, CDR2 YYDKDF (reference sequence). The CDR3 DNA is TGTGCCACCAGCAGAGATCTAACAGCCCAAGAGACCCAGTACTTC. Protein: CATSRDLTAQETQYF.

The chain couples TRBV27 to TRBJ1-1; D not resolved. The germline V and J ends were trimmed by 4 bases and 5 bases, with 11 bases remaining between them. The germline V gene has CDR1 MNHEY and CDR2 SMNVEV (reference sequence). The CDR3 runs to 13 residues. DNA for the CDR3: TGTGCCAGCAGTTCCCAGGCCCGGACTGAAGCTTTCTTT. Its protein is CASSSQARTEAFF.

The chain is built from TRBV14 and TRBJ2-1, with 8 bases matching TRBD2. The V gene end was trimmed by 1 base and the J gene end by 7 bases; junction bases not matched to a gene: 3. The germline V gene encodes CDR1 SGHDN and CDR2 FVKESK. This CDR3 is 14 amino acids long. The DNA of the CDR3 is TGTGCCAGCAGCCAAGTAATAGCGGGGAATGAGCAGTTCTTC. This codes for CASSQVIAGNEQFF.

Comments on this clonotype: The junction departs from germline at one end; a sequencing error may be responsible. The V gene is TRBV12-3 or TRBV12-4, the J gene TRBJ2-3; D remains unclear. This CDR3 is 16 amino acids long. The CDR3 region has the DNA TGTGTCAGCAGTTTAGGGTCTGGACGGAGCACAGATACGCAGTATTTT. It encodes CVSSLGSGRSTDTQYF.

This chain connects TRBV29-1 to TRBJ2-5; the D gene is possibly TRBD2 (6 bases). This CDR3 contains 11 residues. Germline CDR1 and CDR2: SQVTM and ANQGSEA. Trimming stripped 8 bases from V and 6 bases from J, with 13 bases between. The CDR3 sequence is CSRGLGKTQYF. The CDR3 DNA reads as TGCAGCAGGGGACTGGGGAAGACCCAGTACTTC.

A note on this clonotype: One end of the junction does not line up with germline, which may come from a read error. The chain links TRBV28 to TRBJ2-1; 14 nucleotides match TRBD2. The CDR3 loop spans 15 amino acids. The germline gives CDR1 MDHEN, CDR2 SYDVKM. The CDR3 DNA reads TGTGCCAGCAGTGAGACTAGCGGGAGGGCCTATGAGCAGCTCTTC. Protein product: CASSETSGRAYEQLF.